Shown below are 16 T cell receptor beta chains from a single sample sequenced in a study of blood T cell repertoires in COVID-19. TCRdb's copy holds only in-frame clones and misses some; the assay was immunoSEQ multiplex PCR. Of a few hundred thousand clones listed, roughly 87% are singletons. Sequenced sample: PBMCs or T cells enriched from blood (not recorded which). All receptors derive from a woman aged 25 to 45 who had recovered from COVID-19.

The rearrangement links TRBV6-5 to TRBJ2-5; tentatively, D is TRBD1 (7 bases). The germline V and J ends were trimmed by 3 bases and 5 bases, with 16 bases remaining between them. Looked up from germline, CDR1 is MNHEY and CDR2 is SVGAGI. This CDR3 is 15 amino acids long. The CDR3 is CASSYLDSGGETQYF. CDR3 bases: TGTGCCAGCAGTTATTTGGACTCAGGGGGGGAGACCCAGTACTTC.

This clone showed up just once. J is TRBJ1-2 and V is TRBV3-1 (or the pseudogene TRBV3-2); 7 bases match TRBD1. Germline V gene sequence: CDR1 LGHDT, CDR2 YNNKEL (reference sequence). V was pared by 2 bases and J by 4 bases, with 4 bases of the junction left unmatched. The CDR3 covers 14 residues. The CDR3 here is CASSQPGQTYGYTF. The DNA of the CDR3 is TGTGCCAGCAGCCAACCGGGACAGACCTATGGCTACACCTTC.

The chain is built from TRBV25-1 and TRBJ2-6; 8 nucleotides match TRBD1. CDR1 and CDR2 from the germline V gene are MGHDK and SYGVNS. This CDR3 region has 17 residues. After removal of 6 bases from V and 3 bases from J, the junction contained 10 bases not matched to a gene. DNA for the CDR3: TGTGCCAGCAGCATGGACAGGGTCTTTAGTGGGGCCAACGTCCTGACTTTC. The encoded protein is CASSMDRVFSGANVLTF.

The chain joins TRBV5-1 to TRBJ1-1; weak D call: TRBD1 (5 bases). The CDR3 loop spans 13 amino acids. V lost 1 base and J lost 6, with 10 bases in between. Germline values: CDR1 SGHRS, CDR2 YFSETQ. In DNA, the CDR3 is TGCGCCAGCAGCTTGAGTCCGGGGGCTGAAGCTTTCTTT. Translating gives CASSLSPGAEAFF.

CDR3 nucleotide sequence: TGTGCCAGCAGCTCGACAGATACGCAGTATTTT. It codes for CASSSTDTQYF. This chain connects TRBV5-6 to TRBJ2-3; D uncertain. V gave up 3 bases and J gave up 3 bases, with 2 bases separating them. Germline lookup yields CDR1 SGHDT and CDR2 YYEEEE. The CDR3 spans 11 residues.

This chain links TRBV4-2 with TRBJ1-4; a weak D match, TRBD1 (6 bases). Germline V lookup: CDR1 LGHNA, CDR2 YNFKEQ. The CDR3 length is 17 residues. Trimming pared 4 bases from V and 0 bases from J, leaving 15 bases between. Here the CDR3 DNA reads TGTGCCAGCAGCCCCAGGGGAAGCGCTACAACTAATGAAAAACTGTTTTTT. Encoded protein: CASSPRGSATTNEKLFF.

The V and J genes are TRBV4-1 and TRBJ1-2, with 7 bases identical to TRBD1. Germline CDR1 and CDR2: MGHRA and YSYEKL. The CDR3 sequence is 17 residues long. The V segment lost 2 bases and the J segment 5 bases; nucleotides outside the gene matches: 14. The CDR3 reads CASSQIPGTVTSYGYTF. The CDR3 region has the DNA TGCGCCAGCAGCCAAATACCCGGGACAGTCACTTCTTATGGCTACACCTTC.

The chain uses TRBV5-1 and TRBJ1-1, with 7 bases identical to TRBD1. CDR3 length: 12 residues. CDR1 and CDR2 from the germline V gene are SGHRS and YFSETQ. V was pared by 4 bases and J by 10 bases, with 7 bases of the junction left unmatched. CDR3 sequence (DNA): TGCGCCAGCAGCCCCGACAGGGACGGAGCTTTCTTT. Translation: CASSPDRDGAFF. Based on the CDR3 plus reference TRBV5-1 and TRBJ1-1, the full variable domain is KAGVTQTPRYLIKTRGQQVTLSCSPISGHRSVSWYQQTPGQGLQFLFEYFSETQRNKGNFPGRFSGRQFSNSRSEMNVSTLELGDSALYLCASSPDRDGAFFGQGTRLTVV.

The gene calls are TRBV7-4 and TRBJ1-5; the D gene is possibly TRBD1 (6 bases). The germline V and J ends were trimmed by 5 bases and 6 bases, with 29 bases remaining between them. Germline CDR1 is SGHVT and CDR2 is SQSDAQ. The length of the CDR3 is 19 residues. The CDR3 bases are TGTGCCAGCAGCCTGAACAGGGTGTGTATACCCTTTGGCACTCAGCCCCAGCATTTT. Translating gives CASSLNRVCIPFGTQPQHF.

The CDR3 bases are TGTGCCAGCAGCTTTTACACGGGAGCTAACTATGGCTACACCTTC. It codes for CASSFYTGANYGYTF. The chain combines TRBV13 with TRBJ1-2; D uncertain. V lost 3 bases to trimming and J lost 0 bases, with 11 bases between them. This CDR3 comprises 15 residues. The germline V gene has CDR1 PRHDT and CDR2 FYEKMQ (reference sequence). Full variable domain (remainder filled in from reference TRBV13 and TRBJ1-2): AAGVIQSPRHLIKEKRETATLKCYPIPRHDTVYWYQQGPGQDPQFLISFYEKMQSDKGSIPDRFSAQQFSDYHSELNMSSLELGDSALYFCASSFYTGANYGYTFGSGTRLTVV.

The chain has TRBV5-6 and TRBJ2-7; D uncertain. Looked up from germline, CDR1 is SGHDT and CDR2 is YYEEEE. The CDR3 length is 13 residues. V shed 0 bases and J shed 2 bases, with 6 bases lying between them. The CDR3 DNA reads as TGTGCCAGCAGCTTGGCCCCGGCCTACGAGCAGTACTTC. Residues: CASSLAPAYEQYF.

The rearrangement joins TRBV24-1 to TRBJ1-2; TRBD1 might be the D (6 bases). CDR3 length equals 16 residues. Deletions cut 3 bases from V and 4 bases from J, with 17 bases between. CDR1 and CDR2 from the germline V gene are KGHDR and SFDVKD. The CDR3 protein is CATSDPADREGYGYTF. The CDR3, as DNA: TGTGCCACCAGTGATCCGGCGGACAGAGAAGGCTATGGCTACACCTTC.

The DNA of the CDR3 is TGTGCCACCAGCAGAACCGGGACAGGGGCCTCTGGGGCCAACGTCCTGACTTTC. Its protein is CATSRTGTGASGANVLTF. This chain joins TRBV15 and TRBJ2-6, with TRBD1 matching over 10 bases. CDR1 is LNHNV and CDR2 is YYDKDF in the germline V gene (reference sequence). Trimming took 2 bases from V and 0 from J; bases not matched to a gene: 4. The CDR3 has 18 residues.

The chain has TRBV7-2 and TRBJ2-7, with 9 positions matching TRBD2. Germline V gene lookup returns CDR1 SGHTA and CDR2 FQGNSA. V lost 1 base, J lost 4 bases, and 5 bases stayed unmatched. The CDR3 has 15 residues. The CDR3 loop reads CASSLVLAGGYEQYF. The CDR3 DNA is TGTGCCAGCAGCTTAGTATTGGCGGGAGGGTACGAGCAGTACTTC.

The chain joins TRBV19 to TRBJ1-5; tentatively, D is TRBD1 (6 bases). The germline V and J ends were trimmed by 8 bases and 0 bases, with 17 bases remaining between them. Germline lookup yields CDR1 LNHDA and CDR2 SQIVND (reference sequence). The CDR3 contains 16 residues. The DNA of the CDR3 is TGTGCCAGTGCCATCCGGGGGGCAGATAGCAATCAGCCCCAGCATTTT. Residues: CASAIRGADSNQPQHF. Based on the CDR3 plus reference TRBV19 and TRBJ1-5, the full variable domain is DGGITQSPKYLFRKEGQNVTLSCEQNLNHDAMYWYRQDPGQGLRLIYYSQIVNDFQKGDIAEGYSVSREKKESFPLTVTSAQKNPTAFYLCASAIRGADSNQPQHFGDGTRLSIL.

The rearrangement uses TRBV24-1 and TRBJ1-5; D may be TRBD1 (5 bases). Germline V CDR1 and CDR2: KGHDR, SFDVKD. Trimming shortened V by 4 bases and J by 4 bases, and 7 bases separated the two germline ends. This CDR3 spans 13 amino acids. CDR3 region: CATSDRVNQPQHF. The CDR3 DNA sequence: TGTGCCACCAGTGACAGGGTGAATCAGCCCCAGCATTTT.